Below, 5 T cell receptor beta chains from the same sample are listed, as sequenced in a study of shared clonotypes between healthy human individuals. Sequencing was performed with immunoSEQ multiplex PCR; in TCRdb, only in-frame clones are kept and a portion is missing. In the table there are about 2.1 million clones, over 85% of which are singletons. CD45RO-negative, CCR7-selected cells formed the naive CD8 fraction, which excluded terminally differentiated effector memory CD45RA+ cells. The material sequenced was naive CD8+ T cells from PBMCs. These TCRs come from a man younger than 35 in good health. Some clones in this sample may be carry-over from other donors' samples.

V usage is TRBV5-6 and J usage is TRBJ2-1, with TRBD1 matching over 10 bases. Looked up from germline, CDR1 is SGHDT and CDR2 is YYEEEE. V trimming: 3 bases; J trimming: 9 bases; junction bases outside the gene matches: 6. The CDR3 is made up of 14 amino acids. The CDR3, as DNA: TGTGCCAGCAGCTCGGAGGACAGGGGGTTTGAGCAGTTCTTC. It encodes CASSSEDRGFEQFF.

The chain has TRBV7-9 and TRBJ2-2, with unresolved D. The V gene's germline CDR1 is SEHNR and CDR2 FQNEAQ (reference sequence). V lost 1 base to trimming and J lost 1 base, with 10 bases between them. This CDR3 contains 16 residues. The CDR3 loop is CASSLGDTVNTGELFF. For the CDR3, the DNA is TGTGCCAGCAGCTTAGGAGATACCGTGAACACCGGGGAGCTGTTTTTT. The full variable domain, its missing parts supplied by reference TRBV7-9 and TRBJ2-2, is DTGVSQNPRHKITKRGQNVTFRCDPISEHNRLYWYRQTLGQGPEFLTYFQNEAQLEKSRLLSDRFSAERPKGSFSTLEIQRTEQGDSAMYLCASSLGDTVNTGELFFGEGSRLTVL.

As to this clone: The same CDR3 also results from other DNA sequences found in this sample. The chain joins TRBV7-9 to TRBJ1-4; maybe TRBD1 (5 bases). This CDR3 has 14 amino acids. V was trimmed by 4 bases and J by 3 bases, leaving 9 bases between them. Germline-derived CDR1 and CDR2 are SEHNR and FQNEAQ (reference sequence). The CDR3 region has the DNA TGTGCCAGCAGCTCCGGGACGGCTAATGAAAAACTGTTTTTT. Translating it yields CASSSGTANEKLFF. The full variable domain, its missing parts supplied by reference TRBV7-9 and TRBJ1-4, is DTGVSQNPRHKITKRGQNVTFRCDPISEHNRLYWYRQTLGQGPEFLTYFQNEAQLEKSRLLSDRFSAERPKGSFSTLEIQRTEQGDSAMYLCASSSGTANEKLFFGSGTQLSVL.

V gene TRBV27 combines with J gene TRBJ1-2; TRBD1 aligns across 12 bases. The junction had 4 bases not matched to a gene; V was cut back by 3 bases and J by 2 bases. The germline CDR1 and CDR2 sequences are MNHEY and SMNVEV (reference sequence). The CDR3 is 16 residues long. The CDR3, as DNA: TGTGCCAGCAGTTTGGGACAGGGGGCCCCCAACTATGGCTACACCTTC. It specifies CASSLGQGAPNYGYTF.

The chain recombines TRBV6-6 with TRBJ2-3, with no clear D. Germline V lookup: CDR1 MNHNY, CDR2 SVGAGI (reference sequence). The CDR3 length is 16 residues. Trimming left V 0 bases short and J 3 bases short, with 13 bases between. CDR3 protein: CASSYSNSLGTDTQYF. DNA for the CDR3: TGTGCCAGCAGTTACTCGAATTCCTTGGGGACAGATACGCAGTATTTT.